Each of the 14 T cell receptor beta chains below was sequenced from the same sample in a study of T cell responses to AZD1222 COVID-19 vaccine. Generated by immunoSEQ multiplex PCR, the TCRdb table keeps only in-frame clones and is missing some. The table has 100,000 to 150,000 clones, 80% to 95% seen once. Sequenced here: peripheral blood, sampled 28 days after the second AZD1222 dose. The receptors originated from an adult who received the AZD1222 COVID-19 vaccine.

CDR3 loop: CASSQRQGVESPLHF. CDR3 in DNA: TGTGCCAGCAGCCAAAGACAGGGAGTGGAATCACCCCTCCACTTT. V and J are TRBV11-3 and TRBJ1-6, with 7 bases lining up with TRBD1. CDR3 length equals 15 residues. J was trimmed by 10 bases and V by 5 bases; bases with no gene match: 11. The germline V gene has CDR1 SGHNT and CDR2 YENEEA.

The chain couples TRBV7-2 to TRBJ2-3, with unresolved D. CDR3 length: 12 residues. Per the germline V gene, CDR1 is SGHTA and CDR2 is FQGNSA. Deletions cut 5 bases from V and 2 bases from J, with 5 bases between. The CDR3 spells CASSLDTDTQYF. Written as DNA, the CDR3 is TGTGCCAGCAGCCTAGACACAGATACGCAGTATTTT.

The chain combines TRBV29-1 with TRBJ2-5, with 9 bases aligning to TRBD1. The CDR3 is 12 residues long. With 5 bases clipped from V and 4 bases from J, the junction kept 2 bases outside the gene matches. The V gene's germline CDR1 is SQVTM and CDR2 ANQGSEA. The CDR3 DNA sequence: TGCAGCGTTCTGGGACAGGGAGAGACCCAGTACTTC. Its protein is CSVLGQGETQYF.

The chain links TRBV28 to TRBJ1-5, with 10 bases that match TRBD1. V trimming: 2 bases; J trimming: 2 bases; junction bases outside the gene matches: 3. The CDR3 runs to 16 residues. Germline CDR1 is MDHEN and CDR2 is SYDVKM. This chain's CDR3 is CASSLTGQGGNQPQHF. CDR3 coding DNA: TGTGCCAGCAGTTTAACAGGACAGGGGGGCAATCAGCCCCAGCATTTT.

For the CDR3, the DNA is TGTGCCAGCAGAAAACAGGGGAACACTGAAGCTTTCTTT. This encodes CASRKQGNTEAFF. The chain links TRBV7-3 to TRBJ1-1; D is perhaps TRBD1 (6 bases). CDR1 is SGHTA, CDR2 FQGTGA, per germline. V was shortened by 6 bases and J by 1 base, with 9 bases between the two germline ends. The CDR3 extends over 13 amino acids.

As concerns this clone: Other nucleotide sequences in the sample specify the same CDR3. The V and J genes are TRBV30 and TRBJ1-5; no clear D gene. Germline values: CDR1 GTSNPN, CDR2 SVGIG (reference sequence). Trimming shortened V by 0 bases and J by 4 bases, and 7 bases separated the two germline ends. CDR3 length: 13 amino acids. CDR3 in amino acids: CAWSVVGNQPQHF. For the CDR3, the DNA is TGTGCCTGGAGTGTAGTGGGGAATCAGCCCCAGCATTTT. Supplemented by reference TRBV30 and TRBJ1-5, the full variable domain reads SQTIHQWPATLVQPVGSPLSLECTVEGTSNPNLYWYRQAAGRGLQLLFYSVGIGQISSEVPQNLSASRPQDRQFILSSKKLLLSDSGFYLCAWSVVGNQPQHFGDGTRLSIL.

On this clone itself: This sample includes further DNA sequences coding for the same CDR3. The V and J genes are TRBV7-2 and TRBJ2-7, with a tentative D call TRBD2 (5 bases). Trimming removed 1 base at V and 2 bases at J, with 9 bases between. There are 14 residues in the CDR3. Germline V gene sequence: CDR1 SGHTA, CDR2 FQGNSA. The CDR3 region has the DNA TGTGCCAGCAGCTTAGACCGGGGTCCCTACGAGCAGTACTTC. Residues: CASSLDRGPYEQYF.

The chain carries TRBV7-8 and TRBJ1-1, with D perhaps matching TRBD1 (6 bases). Germline V lookup: CDR1 SGHVS, CDR2 FQNEAQ. The CDR3 has 12 residues. V was pared by 5 bases and J by 11 bases, with 15 bases between. CDR3 nucleotides: TGTGCCAGCAGCCTAACAGGGAGTAGGGCTTTCTTT. Translating gives CASSLTGSRAFF.

The chain couples TRBV12-3 or TRBV12-4 to TRBJ1-3; D gene unclear. CDR3 length: 12 residues. With 7 bases removed from V and 3 bases from J, the gap between germline ends came to 7 bases. In DNA, the CDR3 is TGTGCCAGCACCCTGATTGGAAACACCATATATTTT. Its translation is CASTLIGNTIYF.

The V gene is TRBV7-9, the J gene TRBJ1-4, with D possibly being TRBD1 (5 bases). The CDR3 covers 15 residues. Trimming cost V 3 bases and J 7 bases, with 15 bases left between them. From germline, CDR1 is SEHNR and CDR2 FQNEAQ (reference sequence). CDR3 DNA: TGTGCCAGCAGCTTTCGAGGGGCGGGTGGTGAAAAACTGTTTTTT. Its translation is CASSFRGAGGEKLFF.

The J gene is TRBJ2-5, the V gene TRBV7-6, with D tentatively TRBD2 (5 bases). Deletions cut 5 bases from V and 2 bases from J, with 12 bases between. Looked up from germline, CDR1 is SGHVS and CDR2 is FNYEAQ. The CDR3 loop spans 14 amino acids. DNA of the CDR3: TGTGCCAGCAGCCACCGGGGTCGACAAGAGACCCAGTACTTC. Amino acid sequence: CASSHRGRQETQYF.

V gene TRBV20-1 combines with J gene TRBJ1-6; tentative D call: TRBD1 (6 bases). Trimming took 3 bases from V and 19 from J, leaving 19 bases between them. The germline gives CDR1 DFQATT, CDR2 SNEGSKA (reference sequence). The CDR3 extends over 12 amino acids. CDR3 loop: CSASPGGGRIHF. The CDR3 DNA reads as TGCAGTGCTAGTCCGGGAGGGGGGCGGATACACTTT.

This clone was seen just once. V and J are TRBV15 and TRBJ2-1; TRBD2 aligns across 12 bases. The CDR3 contains 15 residues. In germline, CDR1 is LNHNV, CDR2 YYDKDF (reference sequence). With 6 bases clipped from V and 6 bases from J, the junction kept 6 bases outside the gene matches. DNA of the CDR3: TGTGCCACCAGGCCCGGACTAGCGGGGACCAATGAGCAGTTCTTC. Translation gives CATRPGLAGTNEQFF.

This rearrangement joins TRBV28 to TRBJ2-2, with D unresolved. The V gene's germline CDR1 is MDHEN and CDR2 SYDVKM. This CDR3 comprises 15 residues. The ends were cut back, 6 bases at V and 0 bases at J, with 11 bases in the middle. The CDR3 here is CASSGPIANTGELFF. The CDR3 DNA sequence: TGTGCCAGCAGCGGTCCCATCGCGAACACCGGGGAGCTGTTTTTT.